What follows are 11 T cell receptor beta chains derived from one specimen sequenced in a study of blood T cell repertoires in COVID-19. The assay was immunoSEQ multiplex PCR, and TCRdb's table has in-frame clones only and misses some. The repertoire holds tens of thousands of clones, with about 87% as singletons. Sequencing input: peripheral blood. These receptors were obtained from a human donor with active COVID-19. The donor label of this sample is uncertain.

The chain has TRBV28 and TRBJ2-7, with D hard to call. CDR1 and CDR2 (germline): MDHEN, SYDVKM. Trimming removed 6 bases at V and 7 bases at J, with 16 bases between. This CDR3 is built from 13 residues. The CDR3 region is CASSPRGPIEQYF. The CDR3 nucleotides are TGTGCCAGCAGCCCTCGTGGGCCGATTGAGCAGTACTTC. The variable domain in full, completed from reference TRBV28 and TRBJ2-7, reads DVKVTQSSRYLVKRTGEKVFLECVQDMDHENMFWYRQDPGLGLRLIYFSYDVKMKEKGDIPEGYSVSREKKERFSLILESASTNQTSMYLCASSPRGPIEQYFGPGTRLTVT.

The chain couples TRBV4-1 to TRBJ2-5, with TRBD1 matching over 8 bases. Looked up from germline, CDR1 is MGHRA and CDR2 is YSYEKL. With V trimmed by 2 bases and J by 4 bases, 6 bases remained unmatched. The CDR3 spans 15 residues. The CDR3 bases are TGCGCCAGCAGCCAACCGGACAGGGTGGGAGAGACCCAGTACTTC. As protein: CASSQPDRVGETQYF.

For the CDR3, the DNA is TGTGCCAGCAGCCGTCTGGACAGGGGTGACTACGAGCAGTACTTC. Its protein product is CASSRLDRGDYEQYF. This chain uses TRBV11-3 with TRBJ2-7; 9 positions match TRBD1. This CDR3 comprises 15 residues. V shed 5 bases and J 3 bases; nucleotides not matched to a gene: 8. From germline, CDR1 is SGHNT and CDR2 YENEEA.

The rearrangement joins TRBV5-5 to TRBJ2-3, with D possibly matching TRBD2 (5 bases). CDR1 SGHKS and CDR2 YYEKEE come from the germline V gene (reference sequence). This CDR3 spans 14 amino acids. Trimming stripped 4 bases from V and 0 bases from J, with 9 bases between. The CDR3, as DNA: TGTGCCAGCAGCCACGGGGAAAGCACAGATACGCAGTATTTT. This encodes CASSHGESTDTQYF.

The V and J genes are TRBV4-2 and TRBJ2-3; 16 nucleotides agree with TRBD2. Germline-derived CDR1 and CDR2 are LGHNA and YNFKEQ. The CDR3 is 23 residues long. V dropped 0 bases and J dropped 1; count of bases not matched to a gene: 16. The chain's CDR3 is CASSQDLASPGLAGGRGTDTQYF. CDR3 DNA sequence: TGTGCCAGCAGCCAAGATCTGGCCAGCCCGGGACTAGCGGGAGGGAGAGGCACAGATACGCAGTATTTT.

The chain's CDR3 is CASSLPGLAANEQFF. CDR3 bases: TGTGCCAGCAGCCTCCCGGGACTAGCGGCCAATGAGCAGTTCTTC. The chain couples TRBV5-6 to TRBJ2-1, with 11 bases aligning to TRBD2. The CDR3 is 15 residues long. Germline assignment: CDR1 SGHDT and CDR2 YYEEEE. V trimming: 4 bases; J trimming: 6 bases; junction bases outside the gene matches: 6.

V gene TRBV24-1 combines with J gene TRBJ1-4, with TRBD1 matching 9 bases. The CDR3 totals 14 residues. V was clipped by 6 bases and J by 6 bases; unmatched bases: 4. CDR1 KGHDR and CDR2 SFDVKD come from the germline V gene. The DNA for the CDR3 is TGTGCCACCAGTCCGGGGACAGGGCATGAAAAACTGTTTTTT. It translates to CATSPGTGHEKLFF.

For the CDR3, the DNA is TGTGCCAGCAGCGCACCGACAGGGGGCCAGAATTCACCCCTCCACTTT. Residues: CASSAPTGGQNSPLHF. The V and J genes are TRBV5-4 and TRBJ1-6; 10 bases align to TRBD1. CDR1 and CDR2 (germline): SGHNT, YYREEE (reference sequence). CDR3 length: 16 amino acids. Unmatched junction bases numbered 8, after V lost 4 bases and J lost 7 bases. Combining the CDR3 with reference TRBV5-4 and TRBJ1-6 gives the whole variable domain ETGVTQSPTHLIKTRGQQVTLRCSSQSGHNTVSWYQQALGQGPQFIFQYYREEENGRGNFPPRFSGLQFPNYSSELNVNALELDDSALYLCASSAPTGGQNSPLHFGNGTRLTVT.

This clone was counted only a few times. The chain couples TRBV27 to TRBJ2-7; 7 nucleotides agree with TRBD1. CDR1 and CDR2 from the germline V gene are MNHEY and SMNVEV (reference sequence). This CDR3 has 14 residues. V gave up 6 bases and J gave up 2 bases; unmatched junction bases: 7. CDR3 protein: CASSRDRSAYEQYF. CDR3 nucleotide sequence: TGTGCCAGCAGCAGGGACAGATCAGCCTACGAGCAGTACTTC.

To note about this clone: One end of the junction is discordant with germline, which a read error may explain. V usage is TRBV7-7 and J usage is TRBJ2-1; 12 bases fit TRBD2. This CDR3 contains 15 residues. CDR1 and CDR2 from the germline V gene are SSHAT and FNYEAQ (reference sequence). The CDR3 region has the DNA TGTGCTAGCAGCTTGCTAGCGGGGGGGCAGCACGAGCAGTTCTTC. Protein: CASSLLAGGQHEQFF.

This clone was counted once. The chain employs TRBV6-8 and TRBJ2-3; the D gene is possibly TRBD2 (5 bases). The germline V and J ends were trimmed by 6 bases and 0 bases, with 13 bases remaining between them. The length of the CDR3 is 15 residues. Germline loops: CDR1 MNHGY, CDR2 SAAAGT. The CDR3 DNA is TGTGCCAGCAGGAAGAGGGAACGGAGCACAGATACGCAGTATTTT. Its protein product is CASRKRERSTDTQYF.